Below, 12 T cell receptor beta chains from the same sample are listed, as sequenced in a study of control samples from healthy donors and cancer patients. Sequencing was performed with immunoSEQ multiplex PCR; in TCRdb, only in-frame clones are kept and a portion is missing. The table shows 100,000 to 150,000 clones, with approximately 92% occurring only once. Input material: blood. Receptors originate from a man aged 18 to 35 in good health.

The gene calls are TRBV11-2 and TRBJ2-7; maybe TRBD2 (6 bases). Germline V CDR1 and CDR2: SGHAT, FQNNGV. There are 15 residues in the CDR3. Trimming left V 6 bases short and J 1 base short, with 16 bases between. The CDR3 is CASRTPGLLSYEQYF. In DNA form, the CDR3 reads TGTGCCAGCAGGACCCCGGGACTCCTTTCCTACGAGCAGTACTTC.

CDR3: CASSVGPQGSPLHF. CDR3 DNA: TGTGCCAGCAGTGTCGGGCCCCAGGGTTCACCCCTCCACTTT. The chain links TRBV6-4 to TRBJ1-6, with D possibly matching TRBD1 (5 bases). There are 14 residues in the CDR3. Trimming pared 4 bases from V and 9 bases from J, leaving 13 bases between. Germline CDR1 and CDR2: MRHNA and SNTAGT.

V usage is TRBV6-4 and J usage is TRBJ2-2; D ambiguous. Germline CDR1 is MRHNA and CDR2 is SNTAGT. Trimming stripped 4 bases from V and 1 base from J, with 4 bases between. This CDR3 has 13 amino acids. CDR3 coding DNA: TGTGCCAGCAGTGCAGGGAACACCGGGGAGCTGTTTTTT. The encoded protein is CASSAGNTGELFF.

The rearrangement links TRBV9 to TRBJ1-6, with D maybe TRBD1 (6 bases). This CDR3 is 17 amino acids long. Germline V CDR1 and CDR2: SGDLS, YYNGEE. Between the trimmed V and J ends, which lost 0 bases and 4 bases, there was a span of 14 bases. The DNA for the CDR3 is TGTGCCAGCAGCGTAGGAAGAGGGGGGAGATATAATTCACCCCTCCACTTT. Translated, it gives CASSVGRGGRYNSPLHF.

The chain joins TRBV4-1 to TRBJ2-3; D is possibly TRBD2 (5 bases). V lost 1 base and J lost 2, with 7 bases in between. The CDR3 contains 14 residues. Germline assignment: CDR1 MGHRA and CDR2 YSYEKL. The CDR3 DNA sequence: TGCGCCAGCAGCCAAGGACTACCCACAGATACGCAGTATTTT. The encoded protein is CASSQGLPTDTQYF.

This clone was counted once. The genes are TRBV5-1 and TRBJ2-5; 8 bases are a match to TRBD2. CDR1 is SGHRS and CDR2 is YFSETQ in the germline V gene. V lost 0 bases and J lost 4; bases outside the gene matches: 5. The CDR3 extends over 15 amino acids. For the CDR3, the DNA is TGCGCCAGCAGCTTGGGCAGCGGGGGTGGAGAGACCCAGTACTTC. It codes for CASSLGSGGGETQYF.

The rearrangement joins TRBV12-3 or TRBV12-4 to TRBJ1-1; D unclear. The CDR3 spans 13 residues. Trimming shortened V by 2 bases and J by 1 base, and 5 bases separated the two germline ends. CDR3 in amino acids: CASSLRANTEAFF. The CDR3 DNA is TGTGCCAGCAGTTTAAGGGCGAACACTGAAGCTTTCTTT.

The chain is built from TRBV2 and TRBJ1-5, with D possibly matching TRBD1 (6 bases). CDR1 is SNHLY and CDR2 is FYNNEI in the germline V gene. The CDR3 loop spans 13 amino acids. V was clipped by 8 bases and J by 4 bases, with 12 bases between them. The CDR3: CASYRDENQPQHF. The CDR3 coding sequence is TGTGCCAGCTACAGGGATGAGAATCAGCCCCAGCATTTT.

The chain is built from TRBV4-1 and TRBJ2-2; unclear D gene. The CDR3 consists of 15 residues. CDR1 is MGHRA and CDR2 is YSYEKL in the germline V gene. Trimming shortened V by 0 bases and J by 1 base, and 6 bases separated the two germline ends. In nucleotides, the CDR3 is TGCGCCAGCAGCCAAGATAGCCTGAACACCGGGGAGCTGTTTTTT. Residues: CASSQDSLNTGELFF.

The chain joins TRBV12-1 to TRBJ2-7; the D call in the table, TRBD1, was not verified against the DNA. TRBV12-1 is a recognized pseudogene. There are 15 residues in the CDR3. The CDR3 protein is CASSSSKTPYYEQYF. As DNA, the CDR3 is TGTGCCAGCAGCTCCTCCAAGACACCCTACTACGAGCAGTACTTC.

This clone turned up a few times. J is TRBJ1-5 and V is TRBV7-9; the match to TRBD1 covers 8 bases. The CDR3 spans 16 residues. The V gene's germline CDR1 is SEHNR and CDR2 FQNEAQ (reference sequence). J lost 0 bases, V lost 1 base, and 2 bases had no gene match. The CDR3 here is CASSLGDRFSNQPQHF. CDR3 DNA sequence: TGTGCCAGCAGCTTAGGGGACAGGTTTAGCAATCAGCCCCAGCATTTT.

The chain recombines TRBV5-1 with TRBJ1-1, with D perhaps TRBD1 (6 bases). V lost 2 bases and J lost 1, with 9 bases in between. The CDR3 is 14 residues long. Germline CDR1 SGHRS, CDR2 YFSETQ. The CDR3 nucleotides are TGCGCCAGCAGCTTTCTACAGGGGAACACTGAAGCTTTCTTT. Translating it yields CASSFLQGNTEAFF. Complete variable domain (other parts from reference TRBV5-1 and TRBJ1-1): KAGVTQTPRYLIKTRGQQVTLSCSPISGHRSVSWYQQTPGQGLQFLFEYFSETQRNKGNFPGRFSGRQFSNSRSEMNVSTLELGDSALYLCASSFLQGNTEAFFGQGTRLTVV.